Given below is one T cell receptor (beta chain) in context. The sample comes from a study of blood T cell repertoires in COVID-19. Overall study: Sites across the United States, Italy and Spain contributed samples from acute and convalescent COVID-19. The analysed material was cDNA or gDNA that came from T cells, B-cell-depleted T cells, or PBMCs.

The CDR3 runs to 14 residues. The V end was cut by 10 bases, the J end by 7 bases, with 19 bases between. Per the germline V gene, CDR1 is LNHDA and CDR2 is SQIVND (reference sequence). Per the original data handling: Quantification of nucleated cells was approximated via reference gene primer amplification. Clones were sequenced by immunoSEQ multiplex PCR, and TCRdb holds only the in-frame ones, with some missing. The V and J calls and the clone size are those of that table, but D and trimming were determined from the DNA. This sample carries over 90,000 clones, 81% of them seen once, and the ten largest clones take about 4.3%.

This chain joins TRBV19 and TRBJ1-4, with a tentative D call TRBD1 (6 bases). The clonotype was recovered from a man in his fifties or sixties with acute or convalescent COVID-19. What was sequenced was peripheral blood. The CDR3 DNA reads as TGTGCCACCAAAAGGGGGGGCGCCGGTGAAAAACTGTTTTTT. As protein: CATKRGGAGEKLFF.